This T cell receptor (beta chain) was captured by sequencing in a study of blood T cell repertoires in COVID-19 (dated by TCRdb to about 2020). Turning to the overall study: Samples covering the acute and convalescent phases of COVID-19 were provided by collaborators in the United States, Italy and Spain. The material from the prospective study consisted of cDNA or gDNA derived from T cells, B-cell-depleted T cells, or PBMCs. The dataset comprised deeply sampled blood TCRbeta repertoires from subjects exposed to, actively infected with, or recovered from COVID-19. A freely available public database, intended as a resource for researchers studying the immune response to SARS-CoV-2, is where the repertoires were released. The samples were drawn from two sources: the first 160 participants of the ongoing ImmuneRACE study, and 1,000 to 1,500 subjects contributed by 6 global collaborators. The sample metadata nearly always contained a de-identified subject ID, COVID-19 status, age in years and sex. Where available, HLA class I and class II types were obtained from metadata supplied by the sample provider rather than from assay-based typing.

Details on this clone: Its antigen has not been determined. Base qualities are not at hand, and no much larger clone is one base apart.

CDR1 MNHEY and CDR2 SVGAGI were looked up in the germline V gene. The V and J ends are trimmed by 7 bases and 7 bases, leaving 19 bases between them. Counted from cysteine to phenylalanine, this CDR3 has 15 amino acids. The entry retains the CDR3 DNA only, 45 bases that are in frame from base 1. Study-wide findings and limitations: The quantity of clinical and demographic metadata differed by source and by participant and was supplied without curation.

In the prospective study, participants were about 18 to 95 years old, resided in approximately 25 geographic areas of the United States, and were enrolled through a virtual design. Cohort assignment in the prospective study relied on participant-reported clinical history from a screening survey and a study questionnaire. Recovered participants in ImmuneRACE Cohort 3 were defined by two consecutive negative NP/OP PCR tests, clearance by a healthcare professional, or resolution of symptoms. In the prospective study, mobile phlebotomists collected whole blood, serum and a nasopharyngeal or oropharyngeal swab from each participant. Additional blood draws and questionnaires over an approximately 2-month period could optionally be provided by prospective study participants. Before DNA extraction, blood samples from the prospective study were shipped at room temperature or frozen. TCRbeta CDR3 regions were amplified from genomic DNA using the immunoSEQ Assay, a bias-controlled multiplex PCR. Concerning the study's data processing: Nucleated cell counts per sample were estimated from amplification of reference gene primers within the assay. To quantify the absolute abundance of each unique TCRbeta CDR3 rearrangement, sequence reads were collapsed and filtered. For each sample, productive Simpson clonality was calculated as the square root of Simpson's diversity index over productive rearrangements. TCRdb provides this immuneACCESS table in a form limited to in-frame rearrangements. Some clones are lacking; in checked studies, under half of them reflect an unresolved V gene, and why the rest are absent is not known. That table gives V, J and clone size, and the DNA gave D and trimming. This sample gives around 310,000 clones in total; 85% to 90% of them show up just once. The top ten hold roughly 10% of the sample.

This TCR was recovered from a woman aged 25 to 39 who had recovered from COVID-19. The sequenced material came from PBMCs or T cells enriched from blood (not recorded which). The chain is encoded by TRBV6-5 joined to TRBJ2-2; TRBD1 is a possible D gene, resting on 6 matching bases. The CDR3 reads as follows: CASNNRGGAVGELFF. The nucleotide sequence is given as TGTGCCAGCAATAATCGAGGGGGAGCGGTCGGGGAGCTGTTTTTT.